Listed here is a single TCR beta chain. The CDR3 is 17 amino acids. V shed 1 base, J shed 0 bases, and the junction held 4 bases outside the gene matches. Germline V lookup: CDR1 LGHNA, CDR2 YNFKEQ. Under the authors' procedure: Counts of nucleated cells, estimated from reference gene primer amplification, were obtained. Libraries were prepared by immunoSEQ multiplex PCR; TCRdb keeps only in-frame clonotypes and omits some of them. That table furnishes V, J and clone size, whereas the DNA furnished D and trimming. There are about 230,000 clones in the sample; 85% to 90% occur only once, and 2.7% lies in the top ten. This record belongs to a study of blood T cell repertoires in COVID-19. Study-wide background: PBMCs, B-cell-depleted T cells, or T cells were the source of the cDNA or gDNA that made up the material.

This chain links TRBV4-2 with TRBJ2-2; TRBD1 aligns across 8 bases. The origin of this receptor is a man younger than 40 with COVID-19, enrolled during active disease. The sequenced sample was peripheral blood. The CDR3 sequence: CASSQAPGQANTGELFF. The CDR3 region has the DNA TGTGCCAGCAGCCAAGCCCCGGGACAGGCGAACACCGGGGAGCTGTTTTTT.